A selection of T cell receptor beta chains follows, all from one sample in a study of tumor-infiltrating lymphocytes in oesophageal squamous cell carcinoma. TCRdb used MiXCR to reprocess the PCR reads, holding one entry per CDR3 protein. The sample includes approximately 12,000 distinct CDR3 sequences, less than 55% seen only once; the top ten take about 15%. Sequencing was carried out using normal esophageal tissue next to the tumor. These receptors all come from a male donor with esophageal squamous cell carcinoma. CDR3s include the opening cysteine and the closing phenylalanine or tryptophan. D genes are given only for firm matches. The listing skips clone size in some rows; elsewhere it reads once, few, many or a size class.

size | J | D | V | DNA | CDR3
NA | TRBJ1-5 | NA | TRBV2 | TGTGCCAGCAGTGAAACGGGGGGCAATCAGCCCCAGCATTTT | CASSETGGNQPQHF
few | TRBJ1-1 | NA | TRBV5-1 | TGCGCCAGCAGCTTGGGGAGCATGGGTGAAGCTTTCTTT | CASSLGSMGEAFF
NA | TRBJ2-7 | NA | TRBV4-1 | TGCGCCAGCAGCCAACATATCAGGGGCGAGCAGTACTTC | CASSQHIRGEQYF
NA | TRBJ2-5 | NA | TRBV12-3/TRBV12-4 | TGTGCCAGCAGTTTATTGGACGAGACCCAGTACTTC | CASSLLDETQYF
medium-sized | TRBJ1-2 | TRBD1 | TRBV12-3/TRBV12-4 | TGTGCCAGCAGCCCGCAGGGGGTGGAGCACTATGGCTACACCTTC | CASSPQGVEHYGYTF
hyperexpanded | TRBJ1-5 | NA | TRBV7-3 | TGTGCCAGCAGCCCCCGACACAGGAGATATCAGCCCCAGCATTTT | CASSPRHRRYQPQHF
many | TRBJ1-6 | NA | TRBV27 | TGTGCCAGCAGGATGGACAGTTTTAATTCACCCCTCCACTTT | CASRMDSFNSPLHF
NA | TRBJ1-1 | TRBD1 | TRBV7-9 | TGTGCCAGCAGCTCCGGGACAGGGGTCGGTGGGACTGAAGCTTTCTTT | CASSSGTGVGGTEAFF
NA | TRBJ2-1 | TRBD2 | TRBV11-2 | TGTGCCAGCAGCTTAAGAGAGGTTCTAAGGGGCGGGAGTGAGGGTGAGCAGTTCTTC | CASSLREVLRGGSEGEQFF
NA | TRBJ2-5 | NA | TRBV11-1 | TGTGCCAGCAGCTTAGAGGGCGTGTCAGACCAGTACTTC | CASSLEGVSDQYF
medium-sized | TRBJ2-4 | NA | TRBV6-1 | TGTGCCAGCAACGTAGGACTGAATAATTCACCCCTCCACTTC | CASNVGLNNSPLHF
few | TRBJ2-5 | TRBD1 | TRBV24-1 | TGTGCCACCAGCCGGACAGGTCAGAAGACCCAGTACTTC | CATSRTGQKTQYF
large | TRBJ2-7 | NA | TRBV7-2 | TGTGCCAGCAGCTCGGACAGCGACACCTACGAGCAGTACTTC | CASSSDSDTYEQYF
NA | TRBJ2-1 | NA | TRBV12-3/TRBV12-4 | TGTGCCAGCAGTCCCGACCAAGTGAGATACAATGAGCAGTTCTTC | CASSPDQVRYNEQFF
NA | TRBJ1-1 | NA | TRBV12-3/TRBV12-4 | TGTGCCAGCAGCCCCCGGGAAGGCACTGAAGCTTTCTTT | CASSPREGTEAFF
NA | TRBJ1-1 | TRBD1 | TRBV29-1 | TGCAGCGTTGCCCAGACAGGGGGCACTGAAGCTTTCTTT | CSVAQTGGTEAFF
few | TRBJ2-3 | NA | TRBV7-6 | TGTGCCAGCAGAGATGGGAGCACAGATACGCAGTATTTT | CASRDGSTDTQYF
NA | TRBJ2-1 | NA | TRBV27 | TGTGCCAGCAGGATTTACCATGAGCAGTTCTTC | CASRIYHEQFF
NA | TRBJ2-5 | NA | TRBV28 | TGTGCCAGCAGTTCAACCCCGGGACCTAAGGGAGAGACCCAGTACTTC | CASSSTPGPKGETQYF
NA | TRBJ2-3 | TRBD2 | TRBV19 | TGTGCCAGTAGTTATTATGGGGGGGAGCTGTATTTT | CASSYYGGELYF